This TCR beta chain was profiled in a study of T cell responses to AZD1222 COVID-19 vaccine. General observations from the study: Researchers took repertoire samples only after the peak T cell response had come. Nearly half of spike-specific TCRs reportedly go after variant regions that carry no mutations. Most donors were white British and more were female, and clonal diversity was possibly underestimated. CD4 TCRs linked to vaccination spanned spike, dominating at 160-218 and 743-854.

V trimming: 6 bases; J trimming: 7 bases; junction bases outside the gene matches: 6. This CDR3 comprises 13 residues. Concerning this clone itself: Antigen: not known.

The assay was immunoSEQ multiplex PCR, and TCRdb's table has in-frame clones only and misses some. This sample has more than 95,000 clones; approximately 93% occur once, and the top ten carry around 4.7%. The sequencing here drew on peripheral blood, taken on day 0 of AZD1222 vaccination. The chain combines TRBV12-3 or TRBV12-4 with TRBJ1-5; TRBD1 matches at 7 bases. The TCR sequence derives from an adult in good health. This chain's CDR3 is CASRRTGQQPQHF. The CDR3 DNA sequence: TGTGCCAGCAGGAGGACAGGACAACAGCCCCAGCATTTT.